This T cell receptor (beta chain) appears in the sequencing data of a study of vaccination effects on CD4 cells after COVID-19. Study context: Samples gathered post-vaccine arrived a median of 72 days past the second dose.

CD4+ T cells were isolated after 10 days of culture. It was between March and December 2020 that the person had a SARS-CoV-2 infection confirmed by PCR. All participants had two doses of either the BNT162b2 or mRNA-1273 vaccine. The authors replaced half the medium with IL-2 medium on days 3 and 7. The protocol was immunoSEQ multiplex PCR, while the TCRdb copy is restricted to in-frame clones and leaves out a portion. The sample shows tens of thousands of clones, 65% to 80% of them seen only once. To note about this clone: Antigen unknown.

The CDR3 runs 15 residues. V gave up 4 bases and J gave up 1 base, with 11 bases separating them. In germline, CDR1 is LNHDA, CDR2 SQIVND (reference sequence). The source is a human donor who had a prior SARS-CoV-2 infection. This specimen was CD4+ T cells from PBMCs cultured without peptide, taken after COVID-19 vaccination. The chain recombines TRBV19 with TRBJ1-5, with unresolved D. The CDR3 loop reads CASSRVRQSNQPQHF. The CDR3 DNA reads TGTGCCAGTAGTAGGGTGCGCCAGAGCAATCAGCCCCAGCATTTT.